A single sample gave rise to the 3 T cell receptor beta chains below, sequenced in a study of T-cell reconstitution after alpha-beta-depleted transplantation in children. The authors prepared the TCRbeta library with unique molecular identifiers. TCRdb reprocessed the PCR reads via MiXCR and lists one record per CDR3 protein. The data contain roughly 4,600 distinct CDR3 sequences, 6% to 7.5% of them singletons. The material sequenced was PBMCs, mostly from graft donor cells, taken 60 days after TCRalphabeta/CD19-depleted stem cell transplant. These receptors all come from a boy under three years old who had a stem cell transplant for SCID, so the T cells may come from the graft donor.

This clonotype has at least ten counts. J is TRBJ2-1 and V is TRBV6-5; maybe TRBD1 (5 bases). The V end lost 2 bases, the J end lost 9 bases, and 20 bases lay between the germline ends. This CDR3 contains 16 residues. In germline, CDR1 is MNHEY, CDR2 SVGAGI. CDR3 nucleotides: TGTGCCAGCAGTTACCGCTCCAGGGTTGAAGCAAGTGAGCAGTTCTTC. Translated, it gives CASSYRSRVEASEQFF.

The chain joins TRBV28 to TRBJ1-1, with D hard to call. This CDR3 spans 14 amino acids. From germline, CDR1 is MDHEN and CDR2 SYDVKM. V was cut by 10 bases and J by 7 bases, with 22 bases left in between. The CDR3: CAISPGLLCLEAFF. CDR3 coding DNA: TGTGCCATCAGCCCCGGGCTCCTCTGCCTTGAAGCTTTCTTT.

By sample fraction, this clonotype is medium-sized. The chain uses TRBV5-1 and TRBJ2-1; 10 positions match TRBD1. The V gene end was trimmed by 3 bases and the J gene end by 3 bases; junction bases not matched to a gene: 6. The germline gives CDR1 SGHRS, CDR2 YFSETQ. The CDR3 is made up of 16 amino acids. The CDR3 bases are TGCGCCAGCAGCTCCGGGACAGGGGAAAACTACAATGAGCAGTTCTTC. Amino acids: CASSSGTGENYNEQFF. The entire variable domain, with the rest obtained from reference TRBV5-1 and TRBJ2-1, is as follows: KAGVTQTPRYLIKTRGQQVTLSCSPISGHRSVSWYQQTPGQGLQFLFEYFSETQRNKGNFPGRFSGRQFSNSRSEMNVSTLELGDSALYLCASSSGTGENYNEQFFGPGTRLTVL.